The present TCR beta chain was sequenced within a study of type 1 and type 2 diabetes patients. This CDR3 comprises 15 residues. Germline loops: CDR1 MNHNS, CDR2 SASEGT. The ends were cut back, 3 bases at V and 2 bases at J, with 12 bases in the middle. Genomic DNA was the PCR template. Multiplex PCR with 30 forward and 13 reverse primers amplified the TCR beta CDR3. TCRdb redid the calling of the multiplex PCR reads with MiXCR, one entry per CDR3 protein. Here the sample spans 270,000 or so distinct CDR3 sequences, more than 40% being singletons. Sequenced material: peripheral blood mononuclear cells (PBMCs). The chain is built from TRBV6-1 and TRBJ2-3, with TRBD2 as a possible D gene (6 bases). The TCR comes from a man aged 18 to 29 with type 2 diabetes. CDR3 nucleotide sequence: TGTGCCAGCAGTGATTCTCCGGGGGTCACAGATACGCAGTATTTT. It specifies CASSDSPGVTDTQYF.